The present T cell receptor beta chain was sequenced within a study of CD8+ T cells in alopecia areata. V gave up 1 base and J gave up 5 bases, with 11 bases separating them. Germline lookup yields CDR1 SGHAT and CDR2 FQNNGV. The CDR3 consists of 14 residues. Study outcomes and limitations: Sequences from scalp samples also cover resident alphabeta T cells of normal skin. Normal scalp showed lower clonality than lesional scalp, especially alopecia totalis/universalis. Between patients, shared TCR sequences were less clear than in mice. This was possibly due in part to HLA diversity in the patient population.

RNA, once extracted, was reverse transcribed into cDNA for use as the sequencing template. The assay was immunoSEQ multiplex PCR, and TCRdb's table has in-frame clones only and misses some. Here the sample spans under 130,000 clones, around 50% being singletons. The researchers isolated CD4+ and CD8+ T cells from PBMCs by sorting. Remarks on this clone: Its antigen is undetermined.

The chain has TRBV11-2 and TRBJ1-1; tentative D call: TRBD1 (6 bases). This TCR came from a human donor in good health. What was sequenced was CD4+ T cells sorted from blood. CDR3 in DNA: TGTGCCAGCAGCTTAGCGGGGGGCAGGACTGAAGCTTTCTTT. Protein sequence: CASSLAGGRTEAFF.